Sequencing of this T cell receptor (beta chain) was carried out in a study of blood T cell repertoires in COVID-19. Turning to the study itself: Collection of acute and convalescent COVID-19 samples took place in the United States, Italy and Spain. PBMCs, B-cell-depleted T cells, or T cells provided the cDNA or gDNA that made up the material.

V lost 0 bases to trimming and J lost 7 bases, with 13 bases between them. This CDR3 has 14 amino acids. Germline lookup yields CDR1 SGHNT and CDR2 YYREEE (reference sequence). Original handling: Nucleated cell counts were estimated from reference gene primer amplification. Measured with immunoSEQ multiplex PCR; TCRdb has only the in-frame clones, and not every one. For V, J and clone size, that table is used; D and trimming come from the DNA. The sample lists around 84,000 clones, 70% to 90% occurring once. The specimen sequenced was peripheral blood. The clonotype originates from an elderly man with active or convalescent COVID-19. The J gene is TRBJ2-5, the V gene TRBV5-4; D might be TRBD2 (5 bases). CDR3 coding DNA: TGTGCCAGCAGCTTGGACCCGGGATCGGTGACCCAGTACTTC. Protein sequence: CASSLDPGSVTQYF.